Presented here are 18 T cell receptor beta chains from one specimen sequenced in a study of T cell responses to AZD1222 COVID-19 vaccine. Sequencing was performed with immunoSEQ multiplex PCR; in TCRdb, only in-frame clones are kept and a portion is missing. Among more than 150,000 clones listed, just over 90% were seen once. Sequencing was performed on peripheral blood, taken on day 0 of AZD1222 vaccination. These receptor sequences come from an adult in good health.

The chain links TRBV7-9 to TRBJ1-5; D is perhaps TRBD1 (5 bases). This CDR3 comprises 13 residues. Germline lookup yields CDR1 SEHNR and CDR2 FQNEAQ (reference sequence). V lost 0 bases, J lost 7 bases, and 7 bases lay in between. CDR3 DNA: TGTGCCAGCAGCTTAGCTTGGGACCAGCCCCAGCATTTT. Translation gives CASSLAWDQPQHF.

CDR3: CSVGPPGTGIGPWEQYF. The DNA of the CDR3 is TGCAGCGTGGGTCCCCCGGGGACAGGGATAGGTCCGTGGGAGCAGTACTTC. J is TRBJ2-7 and V is TRBV29-1; TRBD1 agrees at 9 bases. The length of the CDR3 is 17 residues. The V and J ends lost 6 bases and 7 bases, in that order; junction bases with no gene match: 22. CDR1 is SQVTM and CDR2 is ANQGSEA in the germline V gene.

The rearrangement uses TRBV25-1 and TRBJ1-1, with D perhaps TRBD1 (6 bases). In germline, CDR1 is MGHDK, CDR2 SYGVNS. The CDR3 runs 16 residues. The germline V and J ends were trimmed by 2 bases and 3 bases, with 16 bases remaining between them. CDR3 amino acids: CASSEGTRGFDTEAFF. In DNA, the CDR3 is TGTGCCAGCAGTGAAGGGACAAGAGGGTTCGACACTGAAGCTTTCTTT.

The CDR3 region is CASTRQVSYEQYF. CDR3 DNA sequence: TGTGCCAGCACCCGACAGGTCTCCTACGAGCAGTACTTC. This chain joins TRBV2 and TRBJ2-7, with D possibly TRBD1 on 6 matching bases. Germline V gene data show CDR1 as SNHLY and CDR2 as FYNNEI. V was shortened by 7 bases and J by 0 bases, with 10 bases between the two germline ends. The CDR3 has 13 residues.

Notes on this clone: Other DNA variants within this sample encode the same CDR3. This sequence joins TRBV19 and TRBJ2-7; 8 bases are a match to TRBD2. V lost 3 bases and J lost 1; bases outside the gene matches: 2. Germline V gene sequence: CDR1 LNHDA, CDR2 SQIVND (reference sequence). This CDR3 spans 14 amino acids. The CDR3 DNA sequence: TGTGCCAGTAGTATCGGGGGGGCGTCCTACGAGCAGTACTTC. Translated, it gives CASSIGGASYEQYF.

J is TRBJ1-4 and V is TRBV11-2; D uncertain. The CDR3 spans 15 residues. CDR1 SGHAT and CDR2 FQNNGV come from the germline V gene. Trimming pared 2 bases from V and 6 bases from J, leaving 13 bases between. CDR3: CASSLKRTADEKLFF. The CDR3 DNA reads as TGTGCCAGCAGCTTAAAACGGACGGCCGATGAAAAACTGTTTTTT.

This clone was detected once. The CDR3 is CASTIDRVRGYTF. Here the CDR3 DNA reads TGTGCCAGCACCATCGACAGGGTGCGTGGCTACACCTTC. The J gene is TRBJ1-2, the V gene TRBV7-2, with TRBD1 identical over 7 bases. Germline V gene sequence: CDR1 SGHTA, CDR2 FQGNSA. The CDR3 is 13 residues long. V lost 7 bases and J lost 7; bases outside the gene matches: 9.

The CDR3 DNA sequence: TGTGCCAGCAACCGTAGCGGGACGAACACCGGGGAGCTGTTTTTT. Translation: CASNRSGTNTGELFF. The chain recombines TRBV9 with TRBJ2-2, with 8 bases lining up with TRBD2. The germline gives CDR1 SGDLS, CDR2 YYNGEE. After removal of 6 bases from V and 0 bases from J, the junction contained 4 bases not matched to a gene. CDR3 length: 15 amino acids.

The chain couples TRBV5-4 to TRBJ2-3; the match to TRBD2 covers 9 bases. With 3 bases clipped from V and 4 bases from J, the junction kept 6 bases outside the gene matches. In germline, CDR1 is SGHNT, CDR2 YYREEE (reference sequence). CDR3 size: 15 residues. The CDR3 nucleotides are TGTGCCAGCAGCTGGAGGGTAGCGGGAGCAGATACGCAGTATTTT. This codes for CASSWRVAGADTQYF. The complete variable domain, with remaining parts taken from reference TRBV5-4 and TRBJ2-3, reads ETGVTQSPTHLIKTRGQQVTLRCSSQSGHNTVSWYQQALGQGPQFIFQYYREEENGRGNFPPRFSGLQFPNYSSELNVNALELDDSALYLCASSWRVAGADTQYFGPGTRLTVL.

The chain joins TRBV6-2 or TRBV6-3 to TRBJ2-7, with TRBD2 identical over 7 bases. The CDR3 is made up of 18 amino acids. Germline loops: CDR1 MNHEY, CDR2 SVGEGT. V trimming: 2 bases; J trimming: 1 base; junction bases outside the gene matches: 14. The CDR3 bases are TGTGCCAGCAGTTACATACTCGGGGCTAGCGGTTTTTCCTACGAGCAGTACTTC. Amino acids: CASSYILGASGFSYEQYF.

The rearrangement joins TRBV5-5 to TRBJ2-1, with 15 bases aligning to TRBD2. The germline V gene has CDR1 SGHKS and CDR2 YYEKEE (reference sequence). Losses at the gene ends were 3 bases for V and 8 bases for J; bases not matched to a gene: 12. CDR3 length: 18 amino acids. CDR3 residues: CASSSTRTSGRADDEQFF. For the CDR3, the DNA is TGTGCCAGCAGCTCCACAAGGACTAGCGGGAGGGCCGATGATGAGCAGTTCTTC.

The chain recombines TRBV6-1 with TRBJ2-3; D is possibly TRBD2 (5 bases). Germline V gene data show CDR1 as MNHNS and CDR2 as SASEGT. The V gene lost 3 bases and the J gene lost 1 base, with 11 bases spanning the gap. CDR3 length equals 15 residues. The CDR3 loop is CASSESVSGTDTQYF. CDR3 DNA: TGTGCCAGCAGTGAGTCTGTTAGCGGCACAGATACGCAGTATTTT.

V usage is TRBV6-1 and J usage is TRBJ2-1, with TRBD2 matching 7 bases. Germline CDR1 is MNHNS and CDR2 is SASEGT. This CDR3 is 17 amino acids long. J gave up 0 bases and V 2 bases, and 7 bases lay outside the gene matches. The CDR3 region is CASSEFGGSSSYNEQFF. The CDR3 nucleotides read TGTGCCAGCAGTGAATTTGGCGGGAGTTCCTCCTACAATGAGCAGTTCTTC.

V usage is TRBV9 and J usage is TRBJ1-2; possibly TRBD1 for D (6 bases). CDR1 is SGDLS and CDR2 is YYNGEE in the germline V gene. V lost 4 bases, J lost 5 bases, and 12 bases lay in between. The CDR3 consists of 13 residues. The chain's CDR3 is CASSPQGLYGYTF. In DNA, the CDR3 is TGTGCCAGCAGCCCACAGGGACTTTATGGCTACACCTTC. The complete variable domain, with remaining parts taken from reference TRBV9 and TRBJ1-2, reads DSGVTQTPKHLITATGQRVTLRCSPRSGDLSVYWYQQSLDQGLQFLIQYYNGEERAKGNILERFSAQQFPDLHSELNLSSLELGDSALYFCASSPQGLYGYTFGSGTRLTVV.

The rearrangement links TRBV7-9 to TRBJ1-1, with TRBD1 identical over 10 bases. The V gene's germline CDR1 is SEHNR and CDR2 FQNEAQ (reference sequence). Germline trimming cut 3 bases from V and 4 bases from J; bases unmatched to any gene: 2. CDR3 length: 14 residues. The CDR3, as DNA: TGTGCCAGCAGCTTCAGGGACAGGGGCACTGAAGCTTTCTTT. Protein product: CASSFRDRGTEAFF.

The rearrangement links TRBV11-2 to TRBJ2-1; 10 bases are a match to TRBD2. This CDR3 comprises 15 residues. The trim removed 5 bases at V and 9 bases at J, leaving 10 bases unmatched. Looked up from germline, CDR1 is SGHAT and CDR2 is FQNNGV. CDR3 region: CASSAIRGLAVEQFF. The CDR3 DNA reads TGTGCCAGCAGCGCTATACGAGGACTAGCGGTTGAGCAGTTCTTC.

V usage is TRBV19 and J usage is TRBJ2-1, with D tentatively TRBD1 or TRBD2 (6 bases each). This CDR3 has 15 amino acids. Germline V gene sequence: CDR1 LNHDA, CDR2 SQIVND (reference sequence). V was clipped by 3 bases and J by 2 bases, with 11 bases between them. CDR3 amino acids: CASSIYGGPYNEQFF. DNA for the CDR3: TGTGCCAGTAGTATTTACGGGGGCCCCTACAATGAGCAGTTCTTC.

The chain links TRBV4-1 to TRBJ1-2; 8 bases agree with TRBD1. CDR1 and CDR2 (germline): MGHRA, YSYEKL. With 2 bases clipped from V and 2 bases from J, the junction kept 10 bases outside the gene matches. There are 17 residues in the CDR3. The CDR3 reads CASSQRPLRGPNYGYTF. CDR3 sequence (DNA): TGCGCCAGCAGCCAACGACCCCTCAGGGGGCCGAACTATGGCTACACCTTC.